This T cell receptor (beta chain) was profiled in a study of chemoradiotherapy in HPV16-positive cancers. Study overall: Two HPV16-positive patients' cells yielded candidate HPV-specific clones and common motifs.

The data were produced by immunoSEQ multiplex PCR, yet TCRdb's version contains in-frame clones alone and is incomplete. Among roughly 12,000 clones listed, approximately 75% were seen once. Germline V lookup: CDR1 MNHEY, CDR2 SVGAGI. Trimming took 5 bases from V and 1 from J, leaving 10 bases between them. The CDR3 totals 14 residues. J is TRBJ2-3 and V is TRBV6-5, with a tentative D call TRBD1 (5 bases). This sequence originates from a human donor with HPV-associated anogenital cancer. This material was acquired from a patient who underwent chemoradiotherapy. The CDR3 loop is CASSTPTGTDTQYF. CDR3 DNA: TGTGCCAGCAGTACCCCGACAGGCACAGATACGCAGTATTTT.